The 24 T cell receptor beta chains below all came from one sample that was sequenced in a study of response to subunit inactivated influenza vaccine. TCRdb reprocessed the RT-PCR reads via MiXCR and lists one record per CDR3 protein. Of 150,000 to 200,000 distinct CDR3 sequences in the sample, about 10% were seen once. The source material was CD8+ T cells sorted from PBMCs, sampled less than 25 months after vaccination. Receptor source: a man between 50 and 75 years old who received an inactivated influenza vaccine.

The chain links TRBV6-5 to TRBJ2-7; TRBD1 agrees at 9 bases. This CDR3 is built from 14 residues. The germline gives CDR1 MNHEY, CDR2 SVGAGI. After removal of 0 bases from V and 4 bases from J, the junction contained 1 base not matched to a gene. DNA of the CDR3: TGTGCCAGCAGTTACTCCGGGACAGGGTACGAGCAGTACTTC. This encodes CASSYSGTGYEQYF.

As for this clonotype: This likely comes from a read error, as the CDR3 has no conserved phenylalanine or tryptophan at its end. No DNA is shown, since the ends of the CDR3 on it are uncertain; the CDR3 is the one TCRdb lists. The chain couples TRBV7-7 to TRBJ2-7; the table's D call TRBD1 went unverified against the DNA. The CDR3 spans 8 residues, counting both ends. From germline, CDR1 is SSHAT and CDR2 FNYEAQ (reference sequence). CDR3 residues: CASSPRTG.

At least ten counts were recorded for this clonotype. The chain links TRBV20-1 to TRBJ1-1, with D possibly matching TRBD1 (6 bases). CDR3 size: 14 residues. Germline V gene sequence: CDR1 DFQATT, CDR2 SNEGSKA (reference sequence). V was shortened by 5 bases and J by 5 bases, with 18 bases between the two germline ends. For the CDR3, the DNA is TGCAGTGCTCGGGGAACAGGGATGGGGACTGAAGCTTTCTTT. Its translation is CSARGTGMGTEAFF.

This clonotype showed up just a few times. This chain links TRBV28 with TRBJ2-3; possibly TRBD2 for D (5 bases). Looked up from germline, CDR1 is MDHEN and CDR2 is SYDVKM. With 5 bases removed from V and 6 bases from J, the gap between germline ends came to 18 bases. The length of the CDR3 is 15 residues. CDR3 DNA sequence: TGTGCCAGCAGTCTTGAGGACGGGGAATGGGATACGCAGTATTTT. The encoded protein is CASSLEDGEWDTQYF. The whole variable domain, filled in from reference TRBV28 and TRBJ2-3, reads DVKVTQSSRYLVKRTGEKVFLECVQDMDHENMFWYRQDPGLGLRLIYFSYDVKMKEKGDIPEGYSVSREKKERFSLILESASTNQTSMYLCASSLEDGEWDTQYFGPGTRLTVL.

This clonotype has a handful of counts. The rearrangement joins TRBV5-1 to TRBJ2-7; tentatively, D is TRBD1 (6 bases). Germline loops: CDR1 SGHRS, CDR2 YFSETQ. V was trimmed by 4 bases and J by 0 bases, leaving 11 bases between them. The length of the CDR3 is 14 residues. CDR3 DNA: TGCGCCAGCAGCCACGGACAGAGCTCCTACGAGCAGTACTTC. This sequence encodes CASSHGQSSYEQYF.

This clonotype was observed many times. The V call is TRBV25-1, the J call TRBJ2-3; 9 bases line up with TRBD2. The V segment lost 3 bases and the J segment 2 bases; nucleotides outside the gene matches: 3. Germline values: CDR1 MGHDK, CDR2 SYGVNS. The CDR3 sequence is 15 residues long. The CDR3 protein is CASSDIAGDTDTQYF. CDR3 DNA sequence: TGTGCCAGCAGTGATATAGCGGGAGACACAGATACGCAGTATTTT.

This chain links TRBV20-1 with TRBJ2-7, with TRBD2 identical over 11 bases. V shed 3 bases, J shed 3 bases, and the junction held 10 bases outside the gene matches. The germline CDR1 and CDR2 sequences are DFQATT and SNEGSKA (reference sequence). CDR3 length: 16 amino acids. CDR3 DNA: TGCAGTGCTAGTCCTCTAGCGGGGGGACGAAACTACGAGCAGTACTTC. Its protein is CSASPLAGGRNYEQYF.

In this sample, this clonotype turned up a few times. CDR3 region: CASSFAAGISREQYF. The CDR3 nucleotides are TGTGCCAGCAGCTTCGCCGCAGGGATTTCTAGAGAGCAGTACTTC. V and J are TRBV7-9 and TRBJ2-7, with D possibly matching TRBD1 (5 bases). In germline, CDR1 is SEHNR, CDR2 FQNEAQ (reference sequence). Trimming took 3 bases from V and 7 from J, leaving 19 bases between them. The CDR3 spans 15 residues.

This clonotype was seen many times. The V gene is TRBV6-1, the J gene TRBJ1-5, with D possibly TRBD1 on 5 matching bases. The germline CDR1 and CDR2 sequences are MNHNS and SASEGT. V lost 6 bases to trimming and J lost 0 bases, with 12 bases between them. This CDR3 contains 15 residues. CDR3 nucleotide sequence: TGTGCCAGCAGACCGACAGTCTATAGCAATCAGCCCCAGCATTTT. It encodes CASRPTVYSNQPQHF.

This clonotype was counted between two and nine times. V gene TRBV13 combines with J gene TRBJ2-1; D possibly uses TRBD1 or TRBD2 (5 bases each). The germline V gene has CDR1 PRHDT and CDR2 FYEKMQ (reference sequence). This CDR3 is 13 amino acids long. V dropped 1 base and J dropped 10 bases, with 11 bases sitting between them. The CDR3 bases are TGTGCCAGCAGCTTAGATCCAGGGACCGAGCAGTTCTTC. This translates into CASSLDPGTEQFF.

This clonotype has just a few counts. The chain carries TRBV4-1 and TRBJ1-6; a weak D match, TRBD1 (6 bases). CDR3 length: 13 amino acids. Germline CDR1 MGHRA, CDR2 YSYEKL. With 1 base removed from V and 10 bases from J, the gap between germline ends came to 8 bases. DNA for the CDR3: TGCGCCAGCAGCCAAGGGGGGGCCTCACCCCTCCACTTT. This encodes CASSQGGASPLHF.

The sample holds a few counts of this clonotype. This sequence joins TRBV7-9 and TRBJ1-2; D unresolved. V was cut by 10 bases and J by 7 bases, with 13 bases left in between. Germline V gene sequence: CDR1 SEHNR, CDR2 FQNEAQ (reference sequence). The CDR3 sequence is 11 residues long. The CDR3 here is CAILDGAGYTF. The DNA for the CDR3 is TGTGCCATTTTAGACGGTGCTGGCTACACCTTC.

The rearrangement uses TRBV10-3 and TRBJ2-7; 8 bases agree with TRBD1. Germline V gives CDR1 ENHRY, CDR2 SYGVKD. The CDR3 is 15 amino acids. The V segment lost 3 bases and the J segment 5 bases; nucleotides outside the gene matches: 9. The CDR3 loop is CAISEELQGGDEQYF. CDR3 DNA sequence: TGTGCCATCAGTGAAGAGTTACAGGGGGGAGACGAGCAGTACTTC.

This clonotype has more than one count but fewer than ten. The V gene is TRBV12-3 or TRBV12-4, the J gene TRBJ2-2; D is uncertain. This CDR3 has 14 residues. The V gene lost 3 bases and the J gene lost 2 bases, with 7 bases spanning the gap. The CDR3, as DNA: TGTGCCAGCAGTTTGACCGCTAACACCGGGGAGCTGTTTTTT. This encodes CASSLTANTGELFF.

J is TRBJ1-4 and V is TRBV7-6; no firm D call. Germline-derived CDR1 and CDR2 are SGHVS and FNYEAQ. The CDR3 has 16 amino acids. V was pared by 1 base and J by 0 bases, with 9 bases between. CDR3 DNA sequence: TGTGCCAGCAGCTTAGAGGCACAACCAACTAATGAAAAACTGTTTTTT. This translates into CASSLEAQPTNEKLFF. Full variable domain (missing parts from reference TRBV7-6 and TRBJ1-4): GAGVSQSPRYKVTKRGQDVALRCDPISGHVSLYWYRQALGQGPEFLTYFNYEAQQDKSGLPNDRFSAERPEGSISTLTIQRTEQRDSAMYRCASSLEAQPTNEKLFFGSGTQLSVL.

This clonotype occurred a few times. The V call is TRBV11-2, the J call TRBJ2-3; D gene uncertain. Trimming took 7 bases from V and 2 from J, leaving 10 bases between them. Germline values: CDR1 SGHAT, CDR2 FQNNGV. CDR3 size: 13 residues. In DNA form, the CDR3 reads TGTGCCAGCAACCGGTGGATCACAGATACGCAGTATTTT. Protein product: CASNRWITDTQYF.

This clonotype was seen only a few times. The chain combines TRBV5-1 with TRBJ2-5; 10 positions match TRBD2. Per the germline V gene, CDR1 is SGHRS and CDR2 is YFSETQ. The CDR3 loop spans 16 amino acids. J lost 7 bases, V lost 3 bases, and 12 bases had no gene match. The CDR3 DNA follows: TGCGCCAGCAGCTCCGCTAGCGGGGGCCCAACGGGGACCCAGTACTTC. As protein: CASSSASGGPTGTQYF.

The V call is TRBV7-9, the J call TRBJ2-1, with TRBD1 matching 11 bases. Germline lookup yields CDR1 SEHNR and CDR2 FQNEAQ (reference sequence). This CDR3 comprises 15 residues. With 4 bases clipped from V and 6 bases from J, the junction kept 5 bases outside the gene matches. CDR3 sequence reads: CASSSPGQGGNEQFF. The CDR3 nucleotides are TGTGCCAGCAGCTCACCGGGACAGGGGGGCAATGAGCAGTTCTTC.

This clonotype was recorded a few times. This chain uses TRBV7-9 with TRBJ2-1, with a possible D match to TRBD1 (6 bases). Per the germline V gene, CDR1 is SEHNR and CDR2 is FQNEAQ (reference sequence). There are 13 residues in the CDR3. Trimming took 5 bases from V and 6 from J, leaving 11 bases between them. DNA for the CDR3: TGTGCCAGCAGCCCAGGACAGTCCAATGAGCAGTTCTTC. It specifies CASSPGQSNEQFF.

This chain's CDR3 is CASSLPSGGLYEQYF. Written as DNA, the CDR3 is TGTGCCAGCAGCTTACCTAGCGGGGGGCTCTACGAGCAGTACTTC. This chain connects TRBV7-9 to TRBJ2-7; 11 bases are shared with TRBD2. Germline loops: CDR1 SEHNR, CDR2 FQNEAQ (reference sequence). Unmatched junction bases numbered 3, after V lost 2 bases and J lost 3 bases. CDR3 length: 15 amino acids.

The genes are TRBV7-9 and TRBJ2-1; possibly TRBD1 for D (6 bases). CDR3 length: 13 amino acids. Germline loops: CDR1 SEHNR, CDR2 FQNEAQ (reference sequence). V shed 2 bases and J shed 6 bases, with 8 bases lying between them. CDR3 coding DNA: TGTGCCAGCAGCTTACCAGGGGTCAATGAGCAGTTCTTC. Translating it yields CASSLPGVNEQFF.

The V and J genes are TRBV6-2 or TRBV6-3 and TRBJ2-2, with 11 bases lining up with TRBD2. V was clipped by 6 bases and J by 6 bases; unmatched bases: 12. The CDR3 spans 17 residues. CDR1 is MNHEY and CDR2 is SVGEGT in the germline V gene. This CDR3 reads CASSKPLAGGFPGELFF. The CDR3 DNA reads TGTGCCAGCAGCAAACCTCTAGCGGGAGGTTTCCCCGGGGAGCTGTTTTTT.

This sequence joins TRBV10-2 and TRBJ2-1, with D possibly matching TRBD2 (6 bases). The length of the CDR3 is 16 residues. Germline V lookup: CDR1 WSHSY, CDR2 SAAADI. V gave up 6 bases and J gave up 4 bases, with 19 bases separating them. CDR3 DNA: TGCGCCAGCAGCCAAACTCTGACTAGTATTTACAATGAGCAGTTCTTC. It specifies CASSQTLTSIYNEQFF.

This clonotype was seen a handful of times. The chain uses TRBV9 and TRBJ1-3; unclear D gene. V gave up 0 bases and J gave up 0 bases, with 22 bases separating them. CDR1 and CDR2 (germline): SGDLS, YYNGEE. This CDR3 region has 20 residues. In nucleotides, the CDR3 is TGTGCCAGCAGCGTAGCACGAACAGAGCCTCCAAACGACTCTGGAAACACCATATATTTT. Protein sequence: CASSVARTEPPNDSGNTIYF.